This T cell receptor (beta chain) was obtained from a study of T cells in localized non-small cell lung cancer. Findings and limits, study-wide: Median detection of top 100 tumor clones in adjacent lung was under 75 clones. Exceeding tumor, uninvolved adjacent lung had the highest T cell clonality. Higher T cell density in the blood was associated with longer overall survival, whereas higher adjacent-lung clonality associated with shorter survival. Investigators sequenced only a single tumor region, leaving heterogeneity possible.

A note on this clone: The antigen remains undetermined.

TCRdb keeps only in-frame clones here, not all; method: immunoSEQ multiplex PCR. The table has fewer than 95,000 clones, roughly 93% seen once; the top ten hold over 4%. Trimming left V 3 bases short and J 12 bases short, with 12 bases between. The CDR3 consists of 13 residues. Germline lookup yields CDR1 ENHRY and CDR2 SYGVKD. The sample here was PBMCs, taken before any cancer treatment. The J gene is TRBJ1-6, the V gene TRBV10-3; D remains unclear. The source of this sequence is a woman aged 40-69 years with stage II squamous cell lung carcinoma. The CDR3 bases are TGTGCCATCAGTGAAGTCGACCGAAGACCCCTCCACTTT. Translated, it gives CAISEVDRRPLHF.